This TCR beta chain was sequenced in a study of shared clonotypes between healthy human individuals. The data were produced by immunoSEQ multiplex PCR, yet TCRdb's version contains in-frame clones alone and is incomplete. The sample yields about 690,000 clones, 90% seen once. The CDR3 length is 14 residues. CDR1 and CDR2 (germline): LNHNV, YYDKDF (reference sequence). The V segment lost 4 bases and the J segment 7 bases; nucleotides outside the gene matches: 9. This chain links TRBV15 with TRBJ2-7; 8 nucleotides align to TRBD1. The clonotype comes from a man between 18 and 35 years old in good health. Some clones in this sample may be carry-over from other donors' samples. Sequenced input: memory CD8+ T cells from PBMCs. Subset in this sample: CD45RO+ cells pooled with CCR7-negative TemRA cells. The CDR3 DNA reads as TGTGCCACCAGCACAACCAGGGGGCGGAATGAGCAGTACTTC. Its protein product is CATSTTRGRNEQYF.